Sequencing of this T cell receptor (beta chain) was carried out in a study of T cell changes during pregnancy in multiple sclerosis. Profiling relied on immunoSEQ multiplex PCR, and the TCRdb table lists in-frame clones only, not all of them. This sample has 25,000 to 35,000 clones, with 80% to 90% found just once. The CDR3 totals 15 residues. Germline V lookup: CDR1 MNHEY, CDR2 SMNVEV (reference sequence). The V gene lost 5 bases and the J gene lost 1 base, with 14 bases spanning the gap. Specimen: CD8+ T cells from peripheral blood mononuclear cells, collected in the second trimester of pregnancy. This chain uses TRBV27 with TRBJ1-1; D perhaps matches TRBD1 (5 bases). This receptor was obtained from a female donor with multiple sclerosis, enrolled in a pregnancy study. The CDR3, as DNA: TGTGCCAGCAGTCCCCTACAGGTCGCGAACACTGAAGCTTTCTTT. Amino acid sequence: CASSPLQVANTEAFF.